The clone carrying this T cell receptor beta chain was seen once. What it binds is not known. It was with 60 Vbeta and 13 Jbeta primers that the PCR ran. The assay was immunoSEQ multiplex PCR, and TCRdb's table has in-frame clones only and misses some. In the table there are about 88,000 clones, just under 70% of which are singletons. These data come from a study of cytomegalovirus exposure and HLA in healthy donors. Study-level information: The Caucasian-associated ancestry cluster contained 81% of the 398 genotyped donors.

Trimming pared 4 bases from V and 1 base from J, leaving 11 bases between. The germline CDR1 and CDR2 sequences are MNHNS and SASEGT. The CDR3 sequence is 15 residues long. Study observations and caveats: TCR beta sequences reportedly predicted the HLA-A and HLA-B alleles of most subjects accurately. There were several of the most significant clusters that appeared linked to common viral pathogens in a later analysis. The likely explanation for a cluster of highly shared sequence variants was sequencing artifact.

The chain has TRBV6-1 and TRBJ2-4; D is perhaps TRBD1 (6 bases). The sample was PBMCs. The sequence was collected from a man between 50 and 59 years old in good health and CMV-seronegative. The CDR3 here is CASSAYRVAKNIQYF. The CDR3 nucleotides read TGTGCCAGCAGTGCATACAGGGTGGCCAAAAACATTCAGTACTTC.